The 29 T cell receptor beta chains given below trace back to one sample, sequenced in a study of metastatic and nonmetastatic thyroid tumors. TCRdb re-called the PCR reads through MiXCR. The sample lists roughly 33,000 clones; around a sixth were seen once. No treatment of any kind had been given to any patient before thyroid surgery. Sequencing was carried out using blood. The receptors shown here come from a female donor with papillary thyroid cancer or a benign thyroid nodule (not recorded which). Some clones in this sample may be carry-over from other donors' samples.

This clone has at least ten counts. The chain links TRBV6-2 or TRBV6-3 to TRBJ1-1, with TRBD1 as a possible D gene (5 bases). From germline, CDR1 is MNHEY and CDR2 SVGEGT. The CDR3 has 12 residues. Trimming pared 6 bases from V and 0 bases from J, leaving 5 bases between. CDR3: CASRDMNTEAFF. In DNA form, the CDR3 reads TGTGCCAGCAGGGACATGAACACTGAAGCTTTCTTT.

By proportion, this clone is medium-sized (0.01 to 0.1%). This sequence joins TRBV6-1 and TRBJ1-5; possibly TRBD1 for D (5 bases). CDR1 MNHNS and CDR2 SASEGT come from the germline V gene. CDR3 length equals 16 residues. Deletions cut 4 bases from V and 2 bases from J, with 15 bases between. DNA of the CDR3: TGTGCCAGCAGTGCGCTAGGGGTGAATGGCAATCAGCCCCAGCATTTT. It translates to CASSALGVNGNQPQHF.

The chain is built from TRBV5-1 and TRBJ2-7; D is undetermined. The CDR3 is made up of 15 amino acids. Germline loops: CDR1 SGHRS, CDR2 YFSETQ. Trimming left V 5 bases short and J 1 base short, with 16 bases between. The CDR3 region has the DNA TGCGCCAGCAGACCCACTGCCTCCGATTCCTACGAGCAGTACTTC. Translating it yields CASRPTASDSYEQYF.

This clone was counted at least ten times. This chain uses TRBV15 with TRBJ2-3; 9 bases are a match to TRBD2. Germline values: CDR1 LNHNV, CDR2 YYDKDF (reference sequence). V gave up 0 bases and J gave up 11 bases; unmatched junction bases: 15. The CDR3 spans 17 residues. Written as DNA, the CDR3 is TGTGCCACCAGCAGAGAAGAGGCGGCTAGCGGGACCCATGGGCAGTATTTT. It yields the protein CATSREEAASGTHGQYF.

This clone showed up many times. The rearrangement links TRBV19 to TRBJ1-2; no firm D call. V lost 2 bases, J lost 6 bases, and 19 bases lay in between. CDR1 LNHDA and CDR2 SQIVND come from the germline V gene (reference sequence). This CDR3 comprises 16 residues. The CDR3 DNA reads TGTGCCAGTAGTATACCTGAGCTCGGTGGGATGGATGGCTACACCTTC. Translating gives CASSIPELGGMDGYTF.

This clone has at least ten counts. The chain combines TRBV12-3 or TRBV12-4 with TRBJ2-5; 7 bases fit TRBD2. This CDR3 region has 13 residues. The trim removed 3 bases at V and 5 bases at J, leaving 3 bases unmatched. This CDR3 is CASSFGGGETQYF. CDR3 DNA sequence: TGTGCCAGCAGTTTCGGGGGAGGGGAGACCCAGTACTTC.

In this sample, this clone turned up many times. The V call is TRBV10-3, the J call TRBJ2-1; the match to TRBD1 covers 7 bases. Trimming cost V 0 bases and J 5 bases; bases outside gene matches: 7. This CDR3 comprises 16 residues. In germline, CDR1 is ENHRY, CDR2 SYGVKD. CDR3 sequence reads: CAISESLRGRHNEQFF. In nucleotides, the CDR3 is TGTGCCATCAGTGAGTCGTTGAGGGGGCGGCACAATGAGCAGTTCTTC.

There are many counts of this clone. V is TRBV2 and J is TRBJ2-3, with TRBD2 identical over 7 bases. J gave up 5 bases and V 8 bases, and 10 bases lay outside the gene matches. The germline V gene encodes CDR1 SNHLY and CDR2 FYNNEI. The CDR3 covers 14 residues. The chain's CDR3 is CASSRKRELDTQYF. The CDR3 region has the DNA TGTGCCAGCTCAAGAAAGCGGGAATTAGATACGCAGTATTTT.

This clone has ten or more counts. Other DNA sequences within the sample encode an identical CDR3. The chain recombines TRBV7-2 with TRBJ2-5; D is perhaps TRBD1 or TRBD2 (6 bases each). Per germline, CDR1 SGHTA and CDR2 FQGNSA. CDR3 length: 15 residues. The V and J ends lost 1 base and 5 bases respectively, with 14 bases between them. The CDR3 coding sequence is TGTGCCAGCAGCTTAGTTTGGGGGGCTCGGGAGACCCAGTACTTC. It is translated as CASSLVWGARETQYF.

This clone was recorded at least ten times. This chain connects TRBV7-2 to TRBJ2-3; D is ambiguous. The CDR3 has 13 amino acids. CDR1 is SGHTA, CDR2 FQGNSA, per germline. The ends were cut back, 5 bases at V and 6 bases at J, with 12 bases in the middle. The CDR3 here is CASSHPGPDTQYF. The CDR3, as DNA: TGTGCCAGCAGCCACCCGGGTCCGGATACGCAGTATTTT.

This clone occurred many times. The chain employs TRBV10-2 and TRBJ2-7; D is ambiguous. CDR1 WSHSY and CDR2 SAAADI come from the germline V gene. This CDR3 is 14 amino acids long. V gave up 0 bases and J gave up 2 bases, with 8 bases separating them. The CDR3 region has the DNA TGCGCCAGCAGTGAGTCCCCCCACACCTACGAGCAGTACTTC. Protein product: CASSESPHTYEQYF.

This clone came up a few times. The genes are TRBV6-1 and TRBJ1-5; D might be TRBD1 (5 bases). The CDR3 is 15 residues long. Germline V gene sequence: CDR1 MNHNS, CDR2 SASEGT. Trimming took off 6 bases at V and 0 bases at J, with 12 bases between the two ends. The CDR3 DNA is TGTGCCAGCAGGAGGGTGGACAATAGCAATCAGCCCCAGCATTTT. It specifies CASRRVDNSNQPQHF.

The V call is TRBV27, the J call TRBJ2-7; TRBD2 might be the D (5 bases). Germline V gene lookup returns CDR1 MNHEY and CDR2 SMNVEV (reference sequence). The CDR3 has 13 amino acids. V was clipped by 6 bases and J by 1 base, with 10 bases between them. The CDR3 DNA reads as TGTGCCAGCAGACGGACTCGGTCCTACGAGCAGTACTTC. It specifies CASRRTRSYEQYF.

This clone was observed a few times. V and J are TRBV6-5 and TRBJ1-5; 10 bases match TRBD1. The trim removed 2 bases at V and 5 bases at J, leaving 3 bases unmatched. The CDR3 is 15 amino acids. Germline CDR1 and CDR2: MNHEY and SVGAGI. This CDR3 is CASSYGTGAYQPQHF. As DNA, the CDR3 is TGTGCCAGCAGTTACGGGACAGGGGCGTATCAGCCCCAGCATTTT.

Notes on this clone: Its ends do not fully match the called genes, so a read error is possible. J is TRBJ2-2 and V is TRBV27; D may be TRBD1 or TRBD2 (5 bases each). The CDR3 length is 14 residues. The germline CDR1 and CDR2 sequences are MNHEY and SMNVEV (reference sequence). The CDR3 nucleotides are TGTGCCAGCAGACTGGGGACGAACACTGGGGAGCTGTTTTTT. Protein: CASRLGTNTGELFF.

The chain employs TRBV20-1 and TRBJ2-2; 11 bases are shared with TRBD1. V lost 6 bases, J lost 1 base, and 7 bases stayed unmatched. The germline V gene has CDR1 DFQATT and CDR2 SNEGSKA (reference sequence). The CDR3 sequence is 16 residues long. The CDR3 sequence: CSASGQGVWNTGELFF. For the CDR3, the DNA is TGCAGTGCCTCGGGACAGGGGGTGTGGAACACCGGGGAGCTGTTTTTT.

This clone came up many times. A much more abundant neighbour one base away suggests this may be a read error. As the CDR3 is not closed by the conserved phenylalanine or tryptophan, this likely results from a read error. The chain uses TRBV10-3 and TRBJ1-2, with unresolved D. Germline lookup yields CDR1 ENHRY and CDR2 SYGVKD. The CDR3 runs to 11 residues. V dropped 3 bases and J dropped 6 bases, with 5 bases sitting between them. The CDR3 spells CAISDMNGYTS. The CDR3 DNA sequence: TGTGCCATCAGTGATATGAATGGCTACACCTCC.

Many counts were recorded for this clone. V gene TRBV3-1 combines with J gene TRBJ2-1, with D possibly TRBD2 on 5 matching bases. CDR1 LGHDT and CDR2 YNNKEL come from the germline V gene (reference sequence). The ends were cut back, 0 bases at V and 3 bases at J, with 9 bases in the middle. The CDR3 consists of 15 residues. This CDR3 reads CASSQEIARYNEQFF. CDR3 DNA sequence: TGTGCCAGCAGCCAAGAAATAGCGCGCTACAATGAGCAGTTCTTC.

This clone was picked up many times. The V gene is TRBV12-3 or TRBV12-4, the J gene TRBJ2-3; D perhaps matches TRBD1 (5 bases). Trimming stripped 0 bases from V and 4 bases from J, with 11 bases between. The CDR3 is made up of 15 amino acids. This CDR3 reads CASSLAGASADTQYF. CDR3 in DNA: TGTGCCAGCAGTTTAGCTGGGGCCTCGGCAGATACGCAGTATTTT.

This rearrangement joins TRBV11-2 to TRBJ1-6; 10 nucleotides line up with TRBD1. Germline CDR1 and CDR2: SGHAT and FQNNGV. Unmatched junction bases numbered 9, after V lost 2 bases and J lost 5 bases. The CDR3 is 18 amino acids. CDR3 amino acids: CASSLYVTGGADNSPLHF. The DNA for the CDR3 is TGTGCCAGCAGCTTATACGTGACAGGGGGCGCCGATAATTCACCCCTCCACTTT.

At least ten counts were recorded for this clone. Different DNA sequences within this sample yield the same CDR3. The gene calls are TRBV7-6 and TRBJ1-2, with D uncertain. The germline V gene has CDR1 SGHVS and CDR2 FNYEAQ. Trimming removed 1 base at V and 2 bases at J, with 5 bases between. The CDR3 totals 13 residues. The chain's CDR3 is CASSLEQNYGYTF. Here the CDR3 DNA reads TGTGCCAGCAGCTTAGAACAGAACTATGGCTACACCTTC.

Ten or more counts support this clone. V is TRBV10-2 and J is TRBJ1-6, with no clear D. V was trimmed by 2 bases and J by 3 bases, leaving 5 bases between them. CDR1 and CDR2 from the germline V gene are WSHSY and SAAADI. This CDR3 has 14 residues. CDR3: CASSETDYNSPLHF. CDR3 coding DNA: TGCGCCAGCAGTGAGACGGACTATAATTCACCCCTCCACTTT.

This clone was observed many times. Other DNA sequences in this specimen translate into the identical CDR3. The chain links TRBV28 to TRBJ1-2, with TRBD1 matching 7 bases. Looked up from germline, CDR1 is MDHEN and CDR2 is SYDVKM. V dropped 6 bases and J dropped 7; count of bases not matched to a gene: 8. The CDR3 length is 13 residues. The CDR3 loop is CASSPTGVRGYTF. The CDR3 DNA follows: TGTGCCAGCAGCCCAACAGGGGTACGTGGCTACACCTTC.

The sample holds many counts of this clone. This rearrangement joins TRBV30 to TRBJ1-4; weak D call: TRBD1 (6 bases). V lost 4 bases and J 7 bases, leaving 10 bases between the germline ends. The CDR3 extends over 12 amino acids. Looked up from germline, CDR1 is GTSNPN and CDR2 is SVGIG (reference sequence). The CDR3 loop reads CAWTGAGEKLFF. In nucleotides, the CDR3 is TGTGCCTGGACAGGGGCCGGTGAAAAACTGTTTTTT.

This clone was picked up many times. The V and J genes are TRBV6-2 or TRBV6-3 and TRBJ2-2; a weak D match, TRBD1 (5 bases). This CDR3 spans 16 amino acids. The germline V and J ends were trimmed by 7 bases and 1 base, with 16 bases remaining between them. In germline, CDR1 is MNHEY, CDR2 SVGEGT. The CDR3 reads CASKQNGQGNTGELFF. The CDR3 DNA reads TGTGCCAGCAAACAGAACGGGCAGGGGAACACCGGGGAGCTGTTTTTT.

CDR3 in DNA: TGCAGTGCCCGGCGTGTATTTTGGGACAGTAACAGCGTCGAGCAGTACTTC. It specifies CSARRVFWDSNSVEQYF. This chain uses TRBV20-1 with TRBJ2-7; 7 bases line up with TRBD1. Germline trimming cut 6 bases from V and 6 bases from J; bases unmatched to any gene: 23. Germline-derived CDR1 and CDR2 are DFQATT and SNEGSKA (reference sequence). The CDR3 runs 17 residues.

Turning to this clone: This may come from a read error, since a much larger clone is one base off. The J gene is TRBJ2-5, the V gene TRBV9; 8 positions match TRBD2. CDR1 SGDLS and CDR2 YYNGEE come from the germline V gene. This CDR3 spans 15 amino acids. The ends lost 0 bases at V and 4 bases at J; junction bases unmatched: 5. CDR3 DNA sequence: TGTGCCAGCAGCGTAGATAGCGGGATGGGAGAGACCCAGTACTTC. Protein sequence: CASSVDSGMGETQYF.

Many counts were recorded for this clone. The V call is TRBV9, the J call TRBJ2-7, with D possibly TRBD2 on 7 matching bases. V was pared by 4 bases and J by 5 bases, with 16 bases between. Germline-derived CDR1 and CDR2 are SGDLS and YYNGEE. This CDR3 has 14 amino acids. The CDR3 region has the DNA TGTGCCAGCAGCCCCGGGGGCGGGAGAAACGAGCAGTACTTC. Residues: CASSPGGGRNEQYF.

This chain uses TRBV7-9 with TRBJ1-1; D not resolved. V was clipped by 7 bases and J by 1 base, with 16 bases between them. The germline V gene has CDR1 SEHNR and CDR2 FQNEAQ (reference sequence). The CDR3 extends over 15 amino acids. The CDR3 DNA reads TGTGCCAGCATCCACCCACGGTGCAGGAACACTGAAGCTTTCTTT. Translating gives CASIHPRCRNTEAFF. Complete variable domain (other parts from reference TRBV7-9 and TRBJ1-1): DTGVSQNPRHKITKRGQNVTFRCDPISEHNRLYWYRQTLGQGPEFLTYFQNEAQLEKSRLLSDRFSAERPKGSFSTLEIQRTEQGDSAMYLCASIHPRCRNTEAFFGQGTRLTVV.